The clone carrying this T cell receptor (beta chain) was seen just once. The data stem from a study of control samples from healthy donors and cancer patients. Libraries were prepared by immunoSEQ multiplex PCR; TCRdb keeps only in-frame clonotypes and omits some of them. This table has about 79,000 clones, roughly 93% appearing once. The germline CDR1 and CDR2 sequences are MNHEY and SVGAGI. V lost 6 bases to trimming and J lost 0 bases, with 6 bases between them. CDR3 length: 13 residues. Input material: PBMCs. The rearrangement uses TRBV6-5 and TRBJ1-3; possibly TRBD1 for D (6 bases). This TCR came from a woman aged 40 to 50 with lung cancer. The CDR3 DNA reads as TGTGCCAGCAGACAGGGCTCTGGAAACACCATATATTTT. It is translated as CASRQGSGNTIYF.